The sequence of this T cell receptor (beta chain) was determined in a study of T cell responses to AZD1222 COVID-19 vaccine (dated by TCRdb to the early 2020s). For the wider study: Because spike-specific TCR depth and breadth did not differ between the two schedules, AZD1222 recipients who got a second dose at roughly 4 weeks were pooled with those who got a second dose at roughly 12 weeks. A total of 230 to 250 trial participants underwent TCR sequencing, of whom 207 had received two doses of AZD1222 and 26 had received two doses of the MenACWY control vaccine. Trial participants were enrolled by age into 18-55, 56-69 and 70-plus year subgroups, with approximately 160, 26 and 62 TCR-sequenced participants respectively.

The paper's findings and limits, for the study overall: Because no day 14 peak-response samples were available, repertoires were characterized only after the peak T cell response. Epitopes outside the regions mutated in the B.1.351 and B.1.1.7 variants were reportedly recognized by nearly half of the unique spike-specific TCRs. Conclusions about previously exposed vaccinees were limited because only a handful of AZD1222 recipients were SARS-CoV-2 seropositive at baseline. Participants were mostly white British and included more females than males, and it was suggested by the authors that clonal diversity may have been underestimated. CD4 TCRs associated with the vaccine covered the entire spike protein, and the dominant responses were in regions 160-218 and 743-854. The 56-69-year group was small, and its depth increase did not reach significance, likely because of low power. A significant rise in spike-specific TCR breadth and depth was observed after two AZD1222 doses relative to day 0 and relative to MenACWY recipients.

V has 4 bases trimmed and J has 4 bases trimmed; junction bases matching no gene number 13. CDR1 MDHEN and CDR2 SYDVKM are derived from the germline V gene. Measured from the cysteine to the phenylalanine, the CDR3 is 16 residues long. Here the CDR3 DNA is all that survives: 48 bases in frame from base 1. The CDR3 regions of human TCRbeta chains were analyzed by immunosequencing. Per the authors' processing: Repertoire TCRs were checked for matches against a reference library of SARS-CoV-2-specific TCRs that had been generated using the MIRA antigen-specificity platform. Breadth was defined as the fraction of unique TCRs that were SARS-CoV-2-associated. Depth was defined as the fraction of total T cells that were SARS-CoV-2-associated. Each spike-specific TCR was assigned to its reactive spike region and to a CD4 or CD8 class using the MIRA data. Log10-transformed breadth and depth values were compared by one-way ANOVA with Sidak's multiple comparisons tests. TCRdb retrieved this table from immuneACCESS and kept in-frame rearrangements only. Not all clones are present; in checked studies, unresolved V genes account for under half, and no reason is known for the remainder. D and trimming were read from the DNA, whereas the V and J calls and clone size are those reported in that table. This sample has 130,000 to 150,000 clones in its table, and 90% to 95% of those were observed once. The ten largest clones capture under 5.5% of the sample.

Notes on this clone: Its antigen is unknown. Per-base qualities were not stored, and no clone one base away is much larger.

In the paper's terms, the time point label means: baseline before first vaccination. Vaccinee samples came from UK trials COV001 and COV002, including a single-blind randomized controlled phase 2/3 trial of AZD1222 (ChAdOx1 nCoV-19) in healthy adults. For TCRbeta chain sequencing, PBMC samples were collected from trial participants at day 0 and at day 28 after the second dose. The rearranged chain carries TRBV28 and TRBJ2-7; 7 middle bases align to TRBD2. This receptor was identified in an adult in good health. Source: peripheral blood, taken on day 0 of AZD1222 vaccination. The base sequence is TGTGCCAGCAGTTCAACGATGGAGGGAGGGCGGTACGAGCAGTACTTC. Its translation is CASSSTMEGGRYEQYF. Joined to the reference TRBV28 and TRBJ2-7 proteins, this CDR3 gives the full variable domain: DVKVTQSSRYLVKRTGEKVFLECVQDMDHENMFWYRQDPGLGLRLIYFSYDVKMKEKGDIPEGYSVSREKKERFSLILESASTNQTSMYLCASSSTMEGGRYEQYFGPGTRLTVT.